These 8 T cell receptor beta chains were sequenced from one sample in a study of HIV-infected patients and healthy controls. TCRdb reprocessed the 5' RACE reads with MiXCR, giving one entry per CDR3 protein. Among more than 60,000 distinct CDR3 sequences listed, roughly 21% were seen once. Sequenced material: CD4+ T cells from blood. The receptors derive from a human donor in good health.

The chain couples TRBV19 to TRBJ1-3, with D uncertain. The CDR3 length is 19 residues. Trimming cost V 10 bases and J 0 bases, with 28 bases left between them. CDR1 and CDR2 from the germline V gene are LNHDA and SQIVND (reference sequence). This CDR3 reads CATEDDPTRIDFSGNTIYF. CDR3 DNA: TGTGCCACCGAAGATGATCCGACCCGTATCGACTTCTCTGGAAACACCATATATTTT.

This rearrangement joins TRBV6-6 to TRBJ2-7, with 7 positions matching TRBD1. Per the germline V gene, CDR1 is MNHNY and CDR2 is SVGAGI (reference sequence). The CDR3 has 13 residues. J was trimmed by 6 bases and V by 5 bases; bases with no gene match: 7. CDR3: CASSQRQGFEQYF. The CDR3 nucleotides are TGTGCCAGCAGTCAACGACAGGGATTCGAGCAGTACTTC.

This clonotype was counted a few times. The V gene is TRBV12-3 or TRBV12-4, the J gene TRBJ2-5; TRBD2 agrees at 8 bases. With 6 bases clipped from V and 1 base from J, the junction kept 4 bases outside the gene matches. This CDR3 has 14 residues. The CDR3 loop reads CASSASGSQETQYF. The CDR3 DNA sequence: TGTGCCAGCAGCGCAAGCGGGAGCCAAGAGACCCAGTACTTC.

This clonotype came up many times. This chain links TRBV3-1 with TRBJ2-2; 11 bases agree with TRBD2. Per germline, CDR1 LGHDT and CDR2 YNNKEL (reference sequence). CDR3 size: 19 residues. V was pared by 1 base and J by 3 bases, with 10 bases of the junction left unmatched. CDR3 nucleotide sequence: TGTGCCAGCAGCCAAGGTCCCACTAGCGGGAGTAGCGACACCGGGGAGCTGTTTTTT. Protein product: CASSQGPTSGSSDTGELFF.

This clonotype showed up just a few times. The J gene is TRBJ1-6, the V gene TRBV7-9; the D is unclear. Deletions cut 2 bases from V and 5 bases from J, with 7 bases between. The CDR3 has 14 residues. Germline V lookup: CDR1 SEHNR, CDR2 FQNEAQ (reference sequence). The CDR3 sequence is CASSLWGDNSPLHF. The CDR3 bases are TGTGCCAGCAGCTTATGGGGAGATAATTCACCCCTCCACTTT.

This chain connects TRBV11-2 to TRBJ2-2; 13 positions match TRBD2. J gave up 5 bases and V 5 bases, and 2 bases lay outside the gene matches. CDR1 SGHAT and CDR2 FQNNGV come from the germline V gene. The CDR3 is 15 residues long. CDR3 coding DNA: TGTGCCAGCAGCGGACTAGCGGGAGTGACCGGGGAGCTGTTTTTT. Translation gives CASSGLAGVTGELFF. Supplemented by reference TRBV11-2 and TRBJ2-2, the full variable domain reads EAGVAQSPRYKIIEKRQSVAFWCNPISGHATLYWYQQILGQGPKLLIQFQNNGVVDDSQLPKDRFSAERLKGVDSTLKIQPAKLEDSAVYLCASSGLAGVTGELFFGEGSRLTVL.

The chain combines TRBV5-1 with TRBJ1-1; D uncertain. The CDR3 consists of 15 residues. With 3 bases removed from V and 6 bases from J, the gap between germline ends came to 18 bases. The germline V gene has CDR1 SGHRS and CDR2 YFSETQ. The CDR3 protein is CASSSEQGGVSEAFF. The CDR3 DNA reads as TGCGCCAGCAGCTCGGAACAAGGTGGGGTGTCTGAAGCTTTCTTT.

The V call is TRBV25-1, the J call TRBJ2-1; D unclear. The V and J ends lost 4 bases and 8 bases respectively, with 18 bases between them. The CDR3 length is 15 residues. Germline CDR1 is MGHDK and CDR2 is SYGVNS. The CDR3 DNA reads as TGTGCCAGCAGTGTTTCGAAAATAACAATCCATGAGCAGTTCTTC. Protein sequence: CASSVSKITIHEQFF.